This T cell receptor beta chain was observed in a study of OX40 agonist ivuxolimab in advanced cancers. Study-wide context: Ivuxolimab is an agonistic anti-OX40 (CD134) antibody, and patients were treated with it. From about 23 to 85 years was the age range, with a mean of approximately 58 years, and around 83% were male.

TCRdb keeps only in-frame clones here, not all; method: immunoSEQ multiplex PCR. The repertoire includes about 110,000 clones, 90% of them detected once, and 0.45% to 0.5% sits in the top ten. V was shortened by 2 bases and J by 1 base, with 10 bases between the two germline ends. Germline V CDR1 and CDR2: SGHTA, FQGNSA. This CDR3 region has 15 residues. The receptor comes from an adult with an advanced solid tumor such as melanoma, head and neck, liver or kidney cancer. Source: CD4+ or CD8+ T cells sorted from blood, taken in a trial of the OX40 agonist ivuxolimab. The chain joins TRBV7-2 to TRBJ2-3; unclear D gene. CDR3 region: CASSLLTLGTDTQYF. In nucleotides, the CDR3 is TGTGCCAGCAGCTTACTCACCCTTGGCACAGATACGCAGTATTTT.